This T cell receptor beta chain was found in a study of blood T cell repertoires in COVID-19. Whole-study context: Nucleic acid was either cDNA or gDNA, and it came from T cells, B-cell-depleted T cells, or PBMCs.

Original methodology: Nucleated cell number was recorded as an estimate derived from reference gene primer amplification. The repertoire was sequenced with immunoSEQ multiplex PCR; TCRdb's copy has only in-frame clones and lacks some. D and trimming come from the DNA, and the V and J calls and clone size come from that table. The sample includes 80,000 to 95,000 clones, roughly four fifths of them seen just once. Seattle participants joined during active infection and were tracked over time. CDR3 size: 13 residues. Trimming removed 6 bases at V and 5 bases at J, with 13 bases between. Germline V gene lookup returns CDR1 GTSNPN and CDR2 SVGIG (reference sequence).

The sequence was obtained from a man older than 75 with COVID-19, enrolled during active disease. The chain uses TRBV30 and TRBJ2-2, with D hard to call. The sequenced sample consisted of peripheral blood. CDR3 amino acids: CACRQYYTGELFF. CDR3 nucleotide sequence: TGTGCCTGCCGCCAGTACTATACCGGGGAGCTGTTTTTT.